A single sample gave rise to the 18 T cell receptor beta chains below, sequenced in a study of blood T cell repertoires in COVID-19. Measured with immunoSEQ multiplex PCR; TCRdb has only the in-frame clones, and not every one. The table lists approximately 50,000 clones, 75% to 80% of them singletons. Sequencing was carried out using peripheral blood. These receptor sequences come from a man aged 50 to 59 with active or convalescent COVID-19.

The CDR3 region has the DNA TGTGCCAGCAGTGCAGGACAGGGGAAGCATAATTCACCCCTCCACTTT. Its translation is CASSAGQGKHNSPLHF. The V and J genes are TRBV6-6 and TRBJ1-6; 9 bases line up with TRBD1. The length of the CDR3 is 16 residues. With 5 bases clipped from V and 5 bases from J, the junction kept 7 bases outside the gene matches. The germline gives CDR1 MNHNY, CDR2 SVGAGI (reference sequence).

This rearrangement joins TRBV6-5 to TRBJ1-1; D is unresolved. With 0 bases removed from V and 6 bases from J, the gap between germline ends came to 14 bases. Per the germline V gene, CDR1 is MNHEY and CDR2 is SVGAGI. The CDR3 is 15 residues long. In DNA, the CDR3 is TGTGCCAGCAGTTACTCTATCCTCCTCCCGTCTGAAGCTTTCTTT. The encoded protein is CASSYSILLPSEAFF.

The rearrangement uses TRBV6-5 and TRBJ2-4; the D gene is possibly TRBD1 (5 bases). With 2 bases removed from V and 2 bases from J, the gap between germline ends came to 7 bases. The CDR3 is made up of 14 amino acids. The germline gives CDR1 MNHEY, CDR2 SVGAGI. CDR3 protein: CASSYRTTKNIQYF. The CDR3 DNA sequence: TGTGCCAGCAGTTACAGGACAACCAAAAACATTCAGTACTTC.

The genes are TRBV7-9 and TRBJ2-3; 7 bases are a match to TRBD2. Germline CDR1 is SEHNR and CDR2 is FQNEAQ (reference sequence). V lost 5 bases and J lost 5; bases outside the gene matches: 7. The CDR3 is 14 amino acids. CDR3 region: CASSPRGMVDTQYF. CDR3 in DNA: TGTGCCAGCAGCCCGCGGGGGATGGTAGATACGCAGTATTTT.

CDR3 in DNA: TGTGCCAGCAGCCCAAGGGGGCGGATGGGTAGCTACACCTTC. Its protein is CASSPRGRMGSYTF. The chain recombines TRBV3-1 (or the pseudogene TRBV3-2) with TRBJ1-2, with 7 bases aligning to TRBD1. CDR3 length equals 14 residues. The V segment lost 4 bases and the J segment 9 bases; nucleotides outside the gene matches: 11. Germline CDR1 is LGHDT and CDR2 is YNNKEL (reference sequence).

The V gene is TRBV2, the J gene TRBJ2-7; a weak D match, TRBD1 (5 bases). The germline V gene encodes CDR1 SNHLY and CDR2 FYNNEI. The length of the CDR3 is 14 residues. The V end was cut by 8 bases, the J end by 0 bases, with 14 bases between. CDR3: CASGRARSSYEQYF. CDR3 coding DNA: TGTGCCAGCGGCAGGGCCAGGAGCTCCTACGAGCAGTACTTC.

This chain links TRBV7-9 with TRBJ1-1; 7 nucleotides match TRBD1. In germline, CDR1 is SEHNR, CDR2 FQNEAQ (reference sequence). With 3 bases clipped from V and 2 bases from J, the junction kept 3 bases outside the gene matches. The CDR3 sequence is 14 residues long. CDR3 loop: CASSFTGVNTEAFF. CDR3 nucleotide sequence: TGTGCCAGCAGCTTTACAGGGGTTAACACTGAAGCTTTCTTT.

The genes are TRBV19 and TRBJ2-5; 8 bases map to TRBD2. Germline CDR1 reads LNHDA; CDR2 reads SQIVND (reference sequence). The CDR3 runs 15 residues. With V trimmed by 7 bases and J by 2 bases, 9 bases remained unmatched. In nucleotides, the CDR3 is TGTGCCAGTACGGGAGGGGGAGGGGGGCAAGAGACCCAGTACTTC. It encodes CASTGGGGGQETQYF.

The chain employs TRBV5-6 and TRBJ2-5, with a tentative D call TRBD1 (6 bases). The CDR3 totals 15 residues. The V end was cut by 4 bases, the J end by 0 bases, with 13 bases between. In germline, CDR1 is SGHDT, CDR2 YYEEEE. The CDR3 nucleotides read TGTGCCAGCAGCCATCTCGGACAGCACCAAGAGACCCAGTACTTC. As protein: CASSHLGQHQETQYF. Filled out from reference TRBV5-6 and TRBJ2-5, the complete variable domain reads DAGVTQSPTHLIKTRGQQVTLRCSPKSGHDTVSWYQQALGQGPQFIFQYYEEEERQRGNFPDRFSGHQFPNYSSELNVNALLLGDSALYLCASSHLGQHQETQYFGPGTRLLVL.

In nucleotides, the CDR3 is TGTGCCAGCGGGGCATTGATGGCTAGTGGCTACACCTTC. Residues: CASGALMASGYTF. This rearrangement joins TRBV27 to TRBJ1-2; D is possibly TRBD1 (5 bases). Per the germline V gene, CDR1 is MNHEY and CDR2 is SMNVEV (reference sequence). Trimming took 8 bases from V and 7 from J, leaving 17 bases between them. The CDR3 covers 13 residues.

This chain uses TRBV7-2 with TRBJ1-1, with 9 positions matching TRBD1. The germline gives CDR1 SGHTA, CDR2 FQGNSA. This CDR3 spans 14 amino acids. V trimming: 1 base; J trimming: 14 bases; junction bases outside the gene matches: 11. Here the CDR3 reads CASSLDSGTGNVFF. The CDR3 DNA follows: TGTGCCAGCAGCTTAGACTCCGGGACAGGGAATGTGTTCTTT. The full variable domain, in which reference TRBV7-2 and TRBJ1-1 provide the parts outside the CDR3, is GAGVSQSPSNKVTEKGKDVELRCDPISGHTALYWYRQSLGQGLEFLIYFQGNSAPDKSGLPSDRFSAERTGGSVSTLTIQRTQQEDSAVYLCASSLDSGTGNVFFGQGTRLTVV.

This clone was detected a few times. The J gene is TRBJ1-5, the V gene TRBV2, with D perhaps TRBD1 (6 bases). The V end was cut by 6 bases, the J end by 7 bases, with 19 bases between. CDR1 and CDR2 from the germline V gene are SNHLY and FYNNEI. The CDR3 contains 15 residues. The CDR3 sequence: CASSLPPGGGQPQHF. The CDR3 nucleotides are TGTGCCAGCAGCCTACCCCCGGGGGGCGGACAGCCCCAGCATTTT.

V is TRBV5-1 and J is TRBJ2-5; TRBD2 agrees at 11 bases. Trimming took 2 bases from V and 1 from J; bases not matched to a gene: 7. The germline gives CDR1 SGHRS, CDR2 YFSETQ. The CDR3 has 17 residues. Here the CDR3 reads CASSFSLAGGGQETQYF. As DNA, the CDR3 is TGCGCCAGCAGCTTTTCCCTAGCGGGGGGAGGCCAAGAGACCCAGTACTTC.

This clone occurred a few times. The V and J genes are TRBV5-5 and TRBJ1-2; tentative D call: TRBD1 (5 bases). Trimming took off 1 base at V and 4 bases at J, with 20 bases between the two ends. This CDR3 contains 17 residues. CDR1 is SGHKS, CDR2 YYEKEE, per germline (reference sequence). CDR3 DNA: TGTGCCAGCAGCTTGAGACCACAGGCTATAGGGGCCTATGGCTACACCTTC. It yields the protein CASSLRPQAIGAYGYTF.

The count of this clone is one. The rearrangement joins TRBV5-1 to TRBJ1-6, with D perhaps matching TRBD1 (5 bases). Trimming took off 0 bases at V and 10 bases at J, with 17 bases between the two ends. This CDR3 comprises 16 residues. Germline-derived CDR1 and CDR2 are SGHRS and YFSETQ. The CDR3 DNA reads TGCGCCAGCAGCTTGGATCCGCAGGGTGGAGACTCACCCCTCCACTTT. It specifies CASSLDPQGGDSPLHF.

CDR3 coding DNA: TGTGCCAGCAGCTTAGTGGTCAGGGCCAGCGGGAGGGGGGACAATGAGCAGTTCTTC. Translated, it gives CASSLVVRASGRGDNEQFF. V and J are TRBV7-9 and TRBJ2-1; 10 nucleotides line up with TRBD2. This CDR3 is 19 amino acids long. V trimming: 1 base; J trimming: 5 bases; junction bases outside the gene matches: 14. Germline-derived CDR1 and CDR2 are SEHNR and FQNEAQ (reference sequence). The full variable domain, with the rest looked up from reference TRBV7-9 and TRBJ2-1, is DTGVSQNPRHKITKRGQNVTFRCDPISEHNRLYWYRQTLGQGPEFLTYFQNEAQLEKSRLLSDRFSAERPKGSFSTLEIQRTEQGDSAMYLCASSLVVRASGRGDNEQFFGPGTRLTVL.

CDR3 amino acids: CASSVAGRRSYNEQFF. The CDR3, as DNA: TGTGCCAGCAGCGTAGCCGGGAGAAGGTCCTACAATGAGCAGTTCTTC. The chain joins TRBV9 to TRBJ2-1; the D gene is possibly TRBD2 (6 bases). The ends were cut back, 0 bases at V and 1 base at J, with 11 bases in the middle. Looked up from germline, CDR1 is SGDLS and CDR2 is YYNGEE. This CDR3 spans 16 amino acids.

The chain has TRBV10-1 and TRBJ2-5; 7 bases map to TRBD2. From germline, CDR1 is WNHNN and CDR2 SYGVQD (reference sequence). V was pared by 6 bases and J by 5 bases, with 9 bases of the junction left unmatched. The CDR3 is 14 amino acids. CDR3 loop: CASSRLASGETQYF. DNA of the CDR3: TGCGCCAGCAGCCGACTAGCCTCGGGGGAGACCCAGTACTTC.